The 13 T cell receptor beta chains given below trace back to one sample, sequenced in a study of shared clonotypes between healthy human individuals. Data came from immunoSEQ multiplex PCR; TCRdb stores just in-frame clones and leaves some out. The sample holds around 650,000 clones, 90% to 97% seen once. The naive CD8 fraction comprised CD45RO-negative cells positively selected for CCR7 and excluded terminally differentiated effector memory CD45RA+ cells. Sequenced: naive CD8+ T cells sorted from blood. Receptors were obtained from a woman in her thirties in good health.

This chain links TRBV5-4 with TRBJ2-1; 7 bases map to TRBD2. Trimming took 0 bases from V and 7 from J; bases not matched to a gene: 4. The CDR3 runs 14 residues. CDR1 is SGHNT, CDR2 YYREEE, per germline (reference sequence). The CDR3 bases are TGTGCCAGCAGCTTGGGCGGGACTACAAATGAGCAGTTCTTC. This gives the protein CASSLGGTTNEQFF.

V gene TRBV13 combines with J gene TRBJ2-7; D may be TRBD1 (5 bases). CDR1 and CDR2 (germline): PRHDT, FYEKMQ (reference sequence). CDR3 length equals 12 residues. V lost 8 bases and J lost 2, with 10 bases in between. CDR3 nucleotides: TGTGCCAGCGGGGCGGACCCCTACGAGCAGTACTTC. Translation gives CASGADPYEQYF. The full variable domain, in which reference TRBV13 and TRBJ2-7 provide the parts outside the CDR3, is AAGVIQSPRHLIKEKRETATLKCYPIPRHDTVYWYQQGPGQDPQFLISFYEKMQSDKGSIPDRFSAQQFSDYHSELNMSSLELGDSALYFCASGADPYEQYFGPGTRLTVT.

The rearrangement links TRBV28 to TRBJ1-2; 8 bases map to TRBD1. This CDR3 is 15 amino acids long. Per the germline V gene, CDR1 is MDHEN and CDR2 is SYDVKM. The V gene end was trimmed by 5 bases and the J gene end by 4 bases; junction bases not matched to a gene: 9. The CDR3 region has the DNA TGTGCCAGCAGTCCGCTAGAGGACAGGGCCTATGGCTACACCTTC. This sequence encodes CASSPLEDRAYGYTF.

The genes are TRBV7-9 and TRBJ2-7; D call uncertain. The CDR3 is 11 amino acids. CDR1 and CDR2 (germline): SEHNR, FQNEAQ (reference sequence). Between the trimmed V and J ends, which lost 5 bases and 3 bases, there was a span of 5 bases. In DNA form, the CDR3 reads TGTGCCAGCAGCGTAAACTACGAGCAGTACTTC. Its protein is CASSVNYEQYF.

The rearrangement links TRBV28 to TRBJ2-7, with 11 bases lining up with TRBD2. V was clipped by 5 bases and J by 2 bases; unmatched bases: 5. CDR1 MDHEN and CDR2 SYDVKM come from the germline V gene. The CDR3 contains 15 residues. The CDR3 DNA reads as TGTGCCAGCAGTGAGGGACTAGCGGTTACCTACGAGCAGTACTTC. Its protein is CASSEGLAVTYEQYF. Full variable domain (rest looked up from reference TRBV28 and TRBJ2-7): DVKVTQSSRYLVKRTGEKVFLECVQDMDHENMFWYRQDPGLGLRLIYFSYDVKMKEKGDIPEGYSVSREKKERFSLILESASTNQTSMYLCASSEGLAVTYEQYFGPGTRLTVT.

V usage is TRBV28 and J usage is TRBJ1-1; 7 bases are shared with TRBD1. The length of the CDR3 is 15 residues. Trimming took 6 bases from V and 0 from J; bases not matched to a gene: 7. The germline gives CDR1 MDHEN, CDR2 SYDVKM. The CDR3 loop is CASRLKQGLNTEAFF. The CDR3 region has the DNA TGTGCCAGCAGACTAAAACAGGGGCTGAACACTGAAGCTTTCTTT. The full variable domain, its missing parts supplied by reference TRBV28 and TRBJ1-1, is DVKVTQSSRYLVKRTGEKVFLECVQDMDHENMFWYRQDPGLGLRLIYFSYDVKMKEKGDIPEGYSVSREKKERFSLILESASTNQTSMYLCASRLKQGLNTEAFFGQGTRLTVV.

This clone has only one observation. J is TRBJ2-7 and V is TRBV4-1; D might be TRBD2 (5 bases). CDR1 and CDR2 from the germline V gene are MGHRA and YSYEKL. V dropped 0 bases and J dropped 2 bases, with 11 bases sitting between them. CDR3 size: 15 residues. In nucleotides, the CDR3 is TGCGCCAGCAGCCAAGATAGGCGGGCAGCCTACGAGCAGTACTTC. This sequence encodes CASSQDRRAAYEQYF.

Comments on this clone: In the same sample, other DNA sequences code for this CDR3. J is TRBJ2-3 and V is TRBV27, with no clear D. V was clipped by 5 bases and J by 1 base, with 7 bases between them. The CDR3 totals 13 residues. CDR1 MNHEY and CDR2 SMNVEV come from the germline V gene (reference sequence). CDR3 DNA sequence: TGTGCCAGCAGTCTGCTAGGCACAGATACGCAGTATTTT. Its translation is CASSLLGTDTQYF.

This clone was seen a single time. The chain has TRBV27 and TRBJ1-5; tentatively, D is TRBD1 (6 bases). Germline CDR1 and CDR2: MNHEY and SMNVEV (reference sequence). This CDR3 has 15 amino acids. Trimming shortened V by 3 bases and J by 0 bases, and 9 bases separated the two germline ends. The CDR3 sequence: CASSLGGPSNQPQHF. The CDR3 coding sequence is TGTGCCAGCAGTTTGGGGGGCCCTAGCAATCAGCCCCAGCATTTT.

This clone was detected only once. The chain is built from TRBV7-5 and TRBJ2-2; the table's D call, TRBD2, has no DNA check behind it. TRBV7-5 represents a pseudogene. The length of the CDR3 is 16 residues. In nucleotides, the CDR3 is TGTGTCAGAAGCTTAGCGAACCGACTAGCGGATGGGGAGCTGTTTTTT. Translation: CVRSLANRLADGELFF.

This CDR3 reads CASSLVAEETQYF. CDR3 in DNA: TGTGCCAGCAGCTTAGTAGCGGAAGAGACCCAGTACTTC. The chain recombines TRBV7-6 with TRBJ2-5; TRBD2 might be the D (6 bases). Germline V CDR1 and CDR2: SGHVS, FNYEAQ. Trimming cost V 1 base and J 3 bases, with 6 bases left between them. The CDR3 totals 13 residues.

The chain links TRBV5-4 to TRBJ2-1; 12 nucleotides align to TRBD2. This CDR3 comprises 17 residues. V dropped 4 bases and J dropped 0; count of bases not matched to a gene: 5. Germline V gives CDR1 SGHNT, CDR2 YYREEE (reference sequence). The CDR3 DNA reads TGTGCCAGCAGCAACCCGACTAGCGGGAGCTCCTACAATGAGCAGTTCTTC. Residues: CASSNPTSGSSYNEQFF. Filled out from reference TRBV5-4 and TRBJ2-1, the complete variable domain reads ETGVTQSPTHLIKTRGQQVTLRCSSQSGHNTVSWYQQALGQGPQFIFQYYREEENGRGNFPPRFSGLQFPNYSSELNVNALELDDSALYLCASSNPTSGSSYNEQFFGPGTRLTVL.

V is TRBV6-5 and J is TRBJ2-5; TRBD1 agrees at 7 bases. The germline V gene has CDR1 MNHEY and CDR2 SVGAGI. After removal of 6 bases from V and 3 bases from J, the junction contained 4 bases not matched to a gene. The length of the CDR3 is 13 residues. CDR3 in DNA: TGTGCCAGCAGCATCGACAGGGAAGAGACCCAGTACTTC. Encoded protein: CASSIDREETQYF.